This TCR beta chain was identified during a study of monozygotic twins with inflammatory bowel disease. Two nested PCRs, of 16 and 9 cycles, processed TCRalpha and TCRbeta cDNA. TCRdb reanalyzed the 5' RACE reads and collapses them to one entry per CDR3 protein, without DNA. The record lists around 210,000 distinct CDR3 sequences, of which the ten most abundant hold roughly 8%. Germline V gene sequence: CDR1 SNHLY, CDR2 FYNNEI. The CDR3 runs to 13 residues. Study-level points and caveats: IBD patients displayed reduced TCRbeta diversity (inverse Simpson) when set against healthy co-twins. Twin pairs that were concordant did not differ from discordant pairs in repertoire similarity, possibly from limited power. IBD patients share fewer clonotypes with other people than healthy twins do, especially with disease activity.

On this clonotype: Antigen unknown.

The sequence was obtained from a human donor with ulcerative colitis or Crohn's disease, or a healthy co-twin of an affected twin (not recorded which). The sample comprised blood. V gene TRBV2 combines with J gene TRBJ1-4. This CDR3 is CASKRVTNEKLFF.